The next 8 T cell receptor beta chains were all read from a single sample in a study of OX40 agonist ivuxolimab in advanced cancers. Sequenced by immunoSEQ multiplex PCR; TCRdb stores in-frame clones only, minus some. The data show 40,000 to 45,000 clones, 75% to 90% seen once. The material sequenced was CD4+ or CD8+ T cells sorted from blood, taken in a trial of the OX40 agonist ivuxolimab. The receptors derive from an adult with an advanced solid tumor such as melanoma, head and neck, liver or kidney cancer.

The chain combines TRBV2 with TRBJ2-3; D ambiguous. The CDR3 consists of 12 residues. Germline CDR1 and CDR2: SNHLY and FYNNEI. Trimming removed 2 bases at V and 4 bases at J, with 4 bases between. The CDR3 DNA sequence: TGTGCCAGCAGTGAATTTGCAGATACGCAGTATTTT. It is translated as CASSEFADTQYF.

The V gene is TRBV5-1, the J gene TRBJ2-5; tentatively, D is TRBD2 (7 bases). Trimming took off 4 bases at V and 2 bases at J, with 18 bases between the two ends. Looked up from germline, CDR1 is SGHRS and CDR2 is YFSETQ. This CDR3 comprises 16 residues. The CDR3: CASSLLGGQAQETQYF. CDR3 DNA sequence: TGCGCCAGCAGCCTACTCGGGGGGCAGGCGCAAGAGACCCAGTACTTC.

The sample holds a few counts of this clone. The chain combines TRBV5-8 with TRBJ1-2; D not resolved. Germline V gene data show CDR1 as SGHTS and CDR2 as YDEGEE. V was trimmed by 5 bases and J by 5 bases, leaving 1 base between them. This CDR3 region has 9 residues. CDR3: CASSYGYTF. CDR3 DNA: TGTGCCAGCAGTTATGGCTACACCTTC.

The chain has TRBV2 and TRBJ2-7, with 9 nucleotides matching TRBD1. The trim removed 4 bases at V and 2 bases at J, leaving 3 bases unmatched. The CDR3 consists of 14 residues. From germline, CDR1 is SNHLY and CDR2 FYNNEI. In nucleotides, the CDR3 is TGTGCCAGCAGTGTGGGACAGGGCGCCTACGAGCAGTACTTC. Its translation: CASSVGQGAYEQYF. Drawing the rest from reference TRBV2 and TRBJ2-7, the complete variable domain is EPEVTQTPSHQVTQMGQEVILRCVPISNHLYFYWYRQILGQKVEFLVSFYNNEISEKSEIFDDQFSVERPDGSNFTLKIRSTKLEDSAMYFCASSVGQGAYEQYFGPGTRLTVT.

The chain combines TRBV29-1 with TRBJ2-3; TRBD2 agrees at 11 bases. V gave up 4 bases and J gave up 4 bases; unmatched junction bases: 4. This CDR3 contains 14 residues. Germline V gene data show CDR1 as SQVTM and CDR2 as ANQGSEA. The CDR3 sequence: CSVASGRTSDTQYF. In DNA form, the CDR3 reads TGCAGCGTTGCTAGCGGGAGGACCTCAGATACGCAGTATTTT.

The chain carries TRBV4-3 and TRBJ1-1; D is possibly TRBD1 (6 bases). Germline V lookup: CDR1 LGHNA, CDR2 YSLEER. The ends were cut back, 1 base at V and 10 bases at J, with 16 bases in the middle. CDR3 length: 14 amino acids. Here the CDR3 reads CASSQAPWTDRAFF. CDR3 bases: TGCGCCAGCAGCCAAGCACCTTGGACAGATAGAGCTTTCTTT.

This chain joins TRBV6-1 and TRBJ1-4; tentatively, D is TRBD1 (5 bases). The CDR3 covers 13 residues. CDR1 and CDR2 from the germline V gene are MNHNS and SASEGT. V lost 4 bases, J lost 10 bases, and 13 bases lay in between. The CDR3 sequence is CASSGQLGRKLFF. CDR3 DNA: TGTGCCAGCAGTGGACAACTGGGGCGAAAACTGTTTTTT.

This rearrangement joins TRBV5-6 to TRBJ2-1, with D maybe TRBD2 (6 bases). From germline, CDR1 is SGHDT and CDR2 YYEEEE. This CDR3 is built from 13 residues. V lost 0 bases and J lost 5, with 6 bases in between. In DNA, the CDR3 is TGTGCCAGCAGCTTGGCTAGCGACAATGAGCAGTTCTTC. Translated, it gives CASSLASDNEQFF. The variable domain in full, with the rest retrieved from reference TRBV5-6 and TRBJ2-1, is DAGVTQSPTHLIKTRGQQVTLRCSPKSGHDTVSWYQQALGQGPQFIFQYYEEEERQRGNFPDRFSGHQFPNYSSELNVNALLLGDSALYLCASSLASDNEQFFGPGTRLTVL.